These T cell receptor beta chains were read from a single sample in a study of T cell repertoires in cytomegalovirus infection. TCRdb re-called the reads through MiXCR, storing one row per CDR3 protein. The profile covers some 450,000 distinct CDR3 sequences, with roughly a third appearing a single time and around 15% taken by the ten largest. The source material was PBMCs. All receptors derive from a human donor in good health (CMV status not recorded). Some clones in this sample may be carry-over from other donors' samples. Each CDR3 is given with its conserved first and last residue. D genes are given only for firm matches. Size tells how often a clone was seen (once, few, many) or the class of an expanded clone, and some rows leave it out.

size: once
D: -
J: TRBJ1-1
V: TRBV6-2/TRBV6-3
DNA: TGTGCCAGCAGTTACCAGGGAACGAACACTGAAGCTTTCTTT
CDR3: CASSYQGTNTEAFF

size: many
D: -
J: TRBJ2-1
V: TRBV7-2
DNA: TGTGCCAGCAGCTTAGGCGGGACTTTAAACAATGAGCAGTTCTTC
CDR3: CASSLGGTLNNEQFF

size: few
D: -
J: TRBJ1-5
V: TRBV12-3/TRBV12-4
DNA: TGTGCCAGCAGTTTCCGAGAGGGGGGCCAGCCCCAGCATTTT
CDR3: CASSFREGGQPQHF

size: -
D: TRBD1
J: TRBJ1-6
V: TRBV6-1
DNA: TGTGCCAGCAGTGATAAACAGGGGAACAATTCACCCCTCCACTTT
CDR3: CASSDKQGNNSPLHF

size: -
D: -
J: TRBJ1-5
V: TRBV29-1
DNA: TGCAGCGTTGAAGGAGGGGTGGGTCAGCCCCAGCATTTT
CDR3: CSVEGGVGQPQHF

size: few
D: -
J: TRBJ1-4
V: TRBV4-1
DNA: TGCGCCAGCAGCCAAGATCCAGGGCCTAATGAAAAACTGTTTTTT
CDR3: CASSQDPGPNEKLFF

size: few
D: -
J: TRBJ2-3
V: TRBV5-6
DNA: TGTGCCAGCAGCTTGGAATGGTCACCTGAAGATACGCAGTATTTT
CDR3: CASSLEWSPEDTQYF

size: -
D: TRBD1
J: TRBJ1-5
V: TRBV15
DNA: TGTGCCACCAGCGCGGGGGGACAGGGTGGGGGTCAGCCCCAGCATTTT
CDR3: CATSAGGQGGGQPQHF

size: many
D: -
J: TRBJ1-2
V: TRBV6-5
DNA: TGTGCCAGCAGTTACTCGTACGGAGATAACTATGGCTACACCTTC
CDR3: CASSYSYGDNYGYTF

size: -
D: TRBD1
J: TRBJ2-5
V: TRBV7-9
DNA: TGTGACAGCAGCAGGACAGGGGTCTTTCAAGAGACCCAGTACTTC
CDR3: CDSSRTGVFQETQYF

size: few
D: TRBD2
J: TRBJ2-1
V: TRBV2
DNA: TGTGCCAGCATGGAGCGCGGGGGGACCAACAATGAGCAGTTCTTC
CDR3: CASMERGGTNNEQFF

size: -
D: -
J: TRBJ1-4
V: TRBV4-2
DNA: TGTGCCAGCAGCCAAGATCTGGGGGGTGGTGAAAAACTGTTTTTT
CDR3: CASSQDLGGGEKLFF

size: -
D: TRBD1
J: TRBJ2-1
V: TRBV10-3
DNA: TGTGCCATCAGCGCCACGACAGGGGCTCTTTACAATGAGCAGTTCTTC
CDR3: CAISATTGALYNEQFF

size: -
D: TRBD2
J: TRBJ2-3
V: TRBV6-1
DNA: TGTGCCAGCAGGTCTAGCGGGGTTATAGATACGCAGTATTTT
CDR3: CASRSSGVIDTQYF

size: -
D: -
J: TRBJ2-3
V: TRBV5-4
DNA: TGTGCCAGCAGCCTCAGGACTGTGGGCACAGATACGCAGTATTTT
CDR3: CASSLRTVGTDTQYF

size: -
D: -
J: TRBJ2-3
V: TRBV12-3/TRBV12-4
DNA: TGTGCCAGCAGTCAAGAGGGCCCTAGCACAGATACGCAGTATTTT
CDR3: CASSQEGPSTDTQYF

size: -
D: TRBD2
J: TRBJ2-1
V: TRBV7-2
DNA: TGTGCCAGCAGCTTGGAACTAGCGGGGGGACAGGGGTTCTTC
CDR3: CASSLELAGGQGFF

size: many
D: -
J: TRBJ1-5
V: TRBV5-5
DNA: TGTGCCAGCAGCCTGGCTCCAGGGGACGGTCAGCCCCAGCATTTT
CDR3: CASSLAPGDGQPQHF

size: -
D: -
J: TRBJ2-2
V: TRBV4-2
DNA: TGTGCCAGCAGCCAAGGGGATCTCTCGGGCCCATGGGTCGGGGAGCTGTTTTTT
CDR3: CASSQGDLSGPWVGELFF

size: -
D: -
J: TRBJ2-1
V: TRBV5-1
DNA: TGCGCCAGCACCCGAGGGGAAGGGTGGTTTTACAATGAGCAGTTCTTC
CDR3: CASTRGEGWFYNEQFF

size: many
D: TRBD1
J: TRBJ1-6
V: TRBV6-1
DNA: TGTGCCAGCAGTCAAGCCGGGACAGGGTCAATCCCCCTCCACTTT
CDR3: CASSQAGTGSIPLHF

size: -
D: TRBD2
J: TRBJ2-3
V: TRBV20-1
DNA: TGCAGTGCTAAGGGACTAGAGCTATCCACAGATACGCAGTATTTT
CDR3: CSAKGLELSTDTQYF

size: -
D: -
J: TRBJ2-3
V: TRBV6-4
DNA: TGTGCCAGCAGTGACTCGAGCCAGGGGTCCGATACGCAGTATTTT
CDR3: CASSDSSQGSDTQYF

size: many
D: TRBD1
J: TRBJ1-2
V: TRBV2
DNA: TGTGCCAGCAGTGGGACAGGGGGAAACTATGGCTACACCTTC
CDR3: CASSGTGGNYGYTF

size: -
D: TRBD2
J: TRBJ2-1
V: TRBV19
DNA: TGTGCCAGTAGTAGTTACGGGCAGCGGGGGACCTACAATGAGCAGTTCTTC
CDR3: CASSSYGQRGTYNEQFF

size: once
D: TRBD1
J: TRBJ1-2
V: TRBV20-1
DNA: TGCAGTGCTACCGGGACAGGGGGCGCAAGGTTTGGAGGCTACACCTTC
CDR3: CSATGTGGARFGGYTF

size: many
D: -
J: TRBJ1-6
V: TRBV7-8
DNA: TGTGCCAGCAGCCTACAACAGGGAATGGAACCCCTCCACTTT
CDR3: CASSLQQGMEPLHF

size: many
D: -
J: TRBJ2-3
V: TRBV7-8
DNA: TGTGCCAGCAGCCGCGGACGAACAGATACGCAGTATTTT
CDR3: CASSRGRTDTQYF

size: few
D: -
J: TRBJ1-4
V: TRBV4-3
DNA: TGCGCCAGCAGCCAATTGCGGGACGGAAATGAAAAACTGTTTTTT
CDR3: CASSQLRDGNEKLFF

size: -
D: -
J: TRBJ2-7
V: TRBV4-2
DNA: TGTGCCAGCTCCCACCGGCCCTACGAGCAGTACTTC
CDR3: CASSHRPYEQYF

size: -
D: -
J: TRBJ1-1
V: TRBV6-5
DNA: TGTGCCACGGCTGAAGGGGGTGGGAGCACTGAAGCTTTCTTT
CDR3: CATAEGGGSTEAFF

size: -
D: -
J: TRBJ2-3
V: TRBV6-6
DNA: TGTGCCAGCAGGGACCCCACAGATACGCAGTATTTT
CDR3: CASRDPTDTQYF

size: -
D: TRBD1
J: TRBJ2-1
V: TRBV10-1
DNA: TGCGCCAGCAGTGAAACAGGGGCCCAAAGCTCCTACAATGAGCAGTTCTTC
CDR3: CASSETGAQSSYNEQFF

size: -
D: -
J: TRBJ2-1
V: TRBV20-1
DNA: TGCAGTGCTGACTCGGAAACAGCCTACAATGAGCAGTTCTTC
CDR3: CSADSETAYNEQFF

size: few
D: -
J: TRBJ1-1
V: TRBV19
DNA: TGTGCCAGTAGTATTTGGGGCCACACTGAAGCTTTCTTT
CDR3: CASSIWGHTEAFF

size: -
D: TRBD1
J: TRBJ2-7
V: TRBV5-1
DNA: TGCGCCAGCAGCTTGGGACCTACAGGGGACTACGAGCAGTACTTC
CDR3: CASSLGPTGDYEQYF

size: -
D: TRBD2
J: TRBJ2-1
V: TRBV6-2/TRBV6-3
DNA: TGTGCCAGCAGACCGGGACTAGCGGTCGATGAGCAGTTCTTC
CDR3: CASRPGLAVDEQFF

size: -
D: -
J: TRBJ2-6
V: TRBV6-2/TRBV6-3
DNA: TGTGCCAGCATTGGGGGCAGTGCGGCCAACGTCCTGACTTTC
CDR3: CASIGGSAANVLTF

size: -
D: TRBD2
J: TRBJ2-1
V: TRBV6-4
DNA: TGTGCCAGCAGATCCGAAGGACTAGCGGGGGCCTACAATGAGCAGTTCTTC
CDR3: CASRSEGLAGAYNEQFF

size: few
D: -
J: TRBJ2-3
V: TRBV10-1
DNA: TGCGCCAGCAGTGAGGGCATGCGTGCTAGCACAGATACGCAGTATTTT
CDR3: CASSEGMRASTDTQYF

size: -
D: TRBD2
J: TRBJ2-3
V: TRBV19
DNA: TGTGACACCTCCCCCCGACTAGCGCCTACAGATACGCAGTATTTT
CDR3: CDTSPRLAPTDTQYF

size: -
D: -
J: TRBJ1-2
V: TRBV6-6
DNA: TGTGCCAGCAGTCTTGTCGAGGGGTTGAGAAACTATGGCTACACCTTC
CDR3: CASSLVEGLRNYGYTF

size: -
D: TRBD1
J: TRBJ1-6
V: TRBV5-1
DNA: TGCGCCAGCAGCGTGGGACAGGGGGCTGATTCACCCCTCCACTTT
CDR3: CASSVGQGADSPLHF

size: many
D: TRBD2
J: TRBJ2-3
V: TRBV4-2
DNA: TGTGCCAGCAGCCAAGCCCTGCCGGGACTAGGCACAGATACGCAGTATTTT
CDR3: CASSQALPGLGTDTQYF

size: once
D: TRBD2
J: TRBJ2-1
V: TRBV29-1
DNA: TGCAGCGTTGGAACTAGCGGGGGGGCCTCAGTATTCCATGAGCAGTTCTTC
CDR3: CSVGTSGGASVFHEQFF

size: few
D: -
J: TRBJ1-2
V: TRBV18
DNA: TGTGCCAGCTACGCCCTTGGGGAAGACTATGGCTACACCTTC
CDR3: CASYALGEDYGYTF

size: many
D: -
J: TRBJ1-2
V: TRBV7-2
DNA: TGTGCCAGCAGCTTAGTCCCGGCAATCTTACTAGGCTACACCTTC
CDR3: CASSLVPAILLGYTF

size: many
D: -
J: TRBJ1-4
V: TRBV7-2
DNA: TGTGCCAGCAGCTTAGGGTTCGAGATCCGCCAGCGCAAAGAGGAAAAACTGTTTTTT
CDR3: CASSLGFEIRQRKEEKLFF

size: -
D: -
J: TRBJ1-1
V: TRBV19
DNA: TGTGCCAGTAGTATACAGGGCGCTGAAGCTTTCTTT
CDR3: CASSIQGAEAFF

size: many
D: -
J: TRBJ2-2
V: TRBV23-1
DNA: TGCGCCAGCAGTCAATCCGGGGGGCACACCGGGGAGCTGTTTTTT
CDR3: CASSQSGGHTGELFF

size: few
D: TRBD2
J: TRBJ2-7
V: TRBV5-6
DNA: TGTGCCAGCACCCTCCGAAAATCCAGCGGGGGGGGTTACGAGCAGTACTTC
CDR3: CASTLRKSSGGGYEQYF

size: -
D: TRBD1
J: TRBJ1-2
V: TRBV20-1
DNA: TGCAGTGATAGGAACGGACAGGGGGCCAGTGGCTACACCTTC
CDR3: CSDRNGQGASGYTF

size: many
D: TRBD1
J: TRBJ2-7
V: TRBV7-2
DNA: TGTGCCAGCAGCCGCCGGGACAGGGCCTACGAGCAGTACTTC
CDR3: CASSRRDRAYEQYF